These 32 T cell receptor beta chains originate from one sample sequenced in a study of shared clonotypes between healthy human individuals. TCRdb's table, derived via immunoSEQ multiplex PCR, lists solely in-frame clones and lacks some. The table has roughly 1.5 million clones, 95% to 99% seen once. Input material: naive CD4+ T cells sorted from blood. Subset given: CD45RA+ positively selected. All receptors derive from a man between 25 and 39 years old in good health.

The chain couples TRBV10-3 to TRBJ2-3; D may be TRBD1 or TRBD2 (5 bases each). Per the germline V gene, CDR1 is ENHRY and CDR2 is SYGVKD. The CDR3 extends over 11 amino acids. The CDR3 coding sequence is TGTTCGACGGGACCCACAGATACGCAGTATTTT. It codes for CSTGPTDTQYF.

This rearrangement joins TRBV29-1 to TRBJ2-1; 7 nucleotides agree with TRBD2. The junction had 9 bases not matched to a gene; V was cut back by 3 bases and J by 4 bases. The CDR3 consists of 15 residues. Germline V gene lookup returns CDR1 SQVTM and CDR2 ANQGSEA. As DNA, the CDR3 is TGCAGCGTTGAGGGAGGGATGACGGATTACAATGAGCAGTTCTTC. Translation gives CSVEGGMTDYNEQFF.

The rearrangement uses TRBV11-3 and TRBJ2-1, with D unclear. Trimming removed 5 bases at V and 6 bases at J, with 5 bases between. CDR1 and CDR2 from the germline V gene are SGHNT and YENEEA. This CDR3 contains 11 residues. As DNA, the CDR3 is TGTGCCAGCAGCGCCGGCAATGAGCAGTTCTTC. This sequence encodes CASSAGNEQFF.

The chain joins TRBV28 to TRBJ2-1, with D unclear. The CDR3 length is 12 residues. Germline assignment: CDR1 MDHEN and CDR2 SYDVKM. Trimming left V 6 bases short and J 4 bases short, with 7 bases between. Here the CDR3 reads CASRLEYNEQFF. The DNA of the CDR3 is TGTGCCAGCAGGCTAGAGTACAATGAGCAGTTCTTC.

CDR3 sequence: CASSIAGTARTDTQYF. The CDR3 DNA reads as TGCGCCAGCAGCATAGCCGGGACAGCACGCACAGATACGCAGTATTTT. This chain joins TRBV5-1 and TRBJ2-3; 7 nucleotides match TRBD1. The CDR3 extends over 16 amino acids. V shed 4 bases and J 1 base; nucleotides not matched to a gene: 9. Germline-derived CDR1 and CDR2 are SGHRS and YFSETQ.

V is TRBV5-6 and J is TRBJ2-7; D uncertain. This CDR3 has 12 amino acids. V lost 6 bases to trimming and J lost 5 bases, with 12 bases between them. Germline V gene lookup returns CDR1 SGHDT and CDR2 YYEEEE. Here the CDR3 reads CASTLFTHEQYF. The CDR3, as DNA: TGTGCCAGCACCTTATTCACCCACGAGCAGTACTTC.

The rearrangement links TRBV5-4 to TRBJ2-5; TRBD1 matches at 11 bases. CDR1 and CDR2 from the germline V gene are SGHNT and YYREEE (reference sequence). The CDR3 loop spans 16 amino acids. V lost 4 bases, J lost 4 bases, and 9 bases stayed unmatched. CDR3 protein: CASSEGRTGGGETQYF. DNA for the CDR3: TGTGCCAGCAGCGAGGGAAGGACAGGGGGCGGAGAGACCCAGTACTTC.

The chain carries TRBV10-1 and TRBJ2-7; possibly TRBD1 or TRBD2 for D (5 bases each). The germline CDR1 and CDR2 sequences are WNHNN and SYGVQD (reference sequence). CDR3 length: 15 amino acids. V was cut by 0 bases and J by 3 bases, with 12 bases left in between. The CDR3 sequence is CASSESKGTYYEQYF. The CDR3 DNA reads as TGCGCCAGCAGTGAGTCGAAAGGGACGTACTACGAGCAGTACTTC.

The rearrangement links TRBV28 to TRBJ2-1, with 15 bases lining up with TRBD2. The germline CDR1 and CDR2 sequences are MDHEN and SYDVKM. The junction had 3 bases not matched to a gene; V was cut back by 6 bases and J by 6 bases. The CDR3 length is 15 residues. CDR3 DNA sequence: TGTGCCAGCAGCCGGACTAGCGGGAGGGTCAATGAGCAGTTCTTC. Translated: CASSRTSGRVNEQFF.

The chain is built from TRBV6-1 and TRBJ2-3; D gene ambiguous. The CDR3 totals 13 residues. CDR1 and CDR2 from the germline V gene are MNHNS and SASEGT. V was clipped by 4 bases and J by 2 bases, with 7 bases between them. The CDR3 nucleotides are TGTGCCAGCAGTGGGGATATCACAGATACGCAGTATTTT. Protein: CASSGDITDTQYF.

The genes are TRBV27 and TRBJ1-5; TRBD1 might be the D (5 bases). The V and J ends lost 3 bases and 0 bases respectively, with 12 bases between them. Germline CDR1 MNHEY, CDR2 SMNVEV (reference sequence). This CDR3 has 16 residues. The CDR3 here is CASSFRGGYSNQPQHF. Here the CDR3 DNA reads TGTGCCAGCAGTTTCCGGGGCGGATATAGCAATCAGCCCCAGCATTTT.

The rearrangement uses TRBV11-3 and TRBJ2-7; D possibly corresponds to TRBD2 (6 bases). The V end lost 3 bases, the J end lost 3 bases, and 15 bases lay between the germline ends. The germline V gene has CDR1 SGHNT and CDR2 YENEEA. The CDR3 length is 15 residues. The CDR3 spells CASSFRPGSRYEQYF. In DNA form, the CDR3 reads TGTGCCAGCAGCTTTCGGCCCGGGAGCCGCTACGAGCAGTACTTC.

The chain recombines TRBV4-3 with TRBJ1-4; 8 bases map to TRBD1. Trimming at V came to 3 bases and at J to 5 bases, leaving 8 bases not matched to a gene. Germline CDR1 LGHNA, CDR2 YSLEER. The CDR3 has 16 residues. The CDR3 spells CASSHRQGFRNEKLFF. The CDR3 DNA is TGCGCCAGCAGCCATCGACAGGGGTTTAGGAATGAAAAACTGTTTTTT.

This chain uses TRBV7-9 with TRBJ1-2; a possible D gene is TRBD1 (5 bases). With 5 bases removed from V and 7 bases from J, the gap between germline ends came to 20 bases. This CDR3 contains 15 residues. CDR1 is SEHNR and CDR2 is FQNEAQ in the germline V gene (reference sequence). The CDR3 DNA reads as TGTGCCAGCAGCGACCGGGGGAGGGGCGGTTCTGGCTACACCTTC. It codes for CASSDRGRGGSGYTF.

The V call is TRBV7-9, the J call TRBJ1-5; no clear D. The V end lost 0 bases, the J end lost 7 bases, and 4 bases lay between the germline ends. Germline V gives CDR1 SEHNR, CDR2 FQNEAQ (reference sequence). CDR3 length: 12 amino acids. The CDR3 coding sequence is TGTGCCAGCAGCTTAGCACAGCAGCCCCAGCATTTT. It yields the protein CASSLAQQPQHF. Full variable domain (missing parts from reference TRBV7-9 and TRBJ1-5): DTGVSQNPRHKITKRGQNVTFRCDPISEHNRLYWYRQTLGQGPEFLTYFQNEAQLEKSRLLSDRFSAERPKGSFSTLEIQRTEQGDSAMYLCASSLAQQPQHFGDGTRLSIL.

The chain joins TRBV5-4 to TRBJ2-7, with 7 bases that match TRBD1. From germline, CDR1 is SGHNT and CDR2 YYREEE (reference sequence). The CDR3 loop spans 16 amino acids. V was pared by 1 base and J by 0 bases, with 7 bases of the junction left unmatched. The CDR3 protein is CASSLWGRGTSYEQYF. CDR3 DNA: TGTGCCAGCAGCTTGTGGGGCAGGGGGACCTCCTACGAGCAGTACTTC.

This chain links TRBV15 with TRBJ2-7; TRBD2 matches 9 bases. This CDR3 is 15 amino acids long. Per the germline V gene, CDR1 is LNHNV and CDR2 is YYDKDF (reference sequence). V was pared by 0 bases and J by 6 bases, with 6 bases of the junction left unmatched. DNA of the CDR3: TGTGCCACCAGCAGAGATGCGGGAGGGAGAAGCGAGCAGTACTTC. Translation gives CATSRDAGGRSEQYF.

The rearrangement joins TRBV5-4 to TRBJ1-1; 7 bases map to TRBD1. CDR1 and CDR2 (germline): SGHNT, YYREEE (reference sequence). The CDR3 has 15 residues. Unmatched junction bases numbered 10, after V lost 4 bases and J lost 4 bases. CDR3 in DNA: TGTGCCAGCAGCCGGGACAGCGGCTCGGGCACTGAAGCTTTCTTT. It translates to CASSRDSGSGTEAFF.

The chain is built from TRBV6-1 and TRBJ2-7; TRBD2 might be the D (6 bases). The CDR3 spans 13 residues. Trimming removed 5 bases at V and 4 bases at J, with 12 bases between. CDR1 MNHNS and CDR2 SASEGT come from the germline V gene. CDR3 loop: CASSRGGPYEQYF. The CDR3 DNA sequence: TGTGCCAGCAGTAGGGGAGGACCGTACGAGCAGTACTTC.

This clone was counted a single time. The J gene is TRBJ2-2, the V gene TRBV11-2; D remains unclear. CDR3 length: 16 residues. Germline-derived CDR1 and CDR2 are SGHAT and FQNNGV. The V end lost 3 bases, the J end lost 0 bases, and 11 bases lay between the germline ends. The CDR3 DNA sequence: TGTGCCAGCAGCTTTCTTGGGGTGTCGAACACCGGGGAGCTGTTTTTT. Its translation: CASSFLGVSNTGELFF.

The rearrangement joins TRBV5-1 to TRBJ2-2, with 7 bases fitting TRBD1. V shed 0 bases, J shed 5 bases, and the junction held 10 bases outside the gene matches. The CDR3 loop spans 17 amino acids. CDR1 SGHRS and CDR2 YFSETQ come from the germline V gene. The CDR3, as DNA: TGCGCCAGCAGCTTGGAGGTTATAGGGGGCTATACCGGGGAGCTGTTTTTT. It is translated as CASSLEVIGGYTGELFF.

The chain has TRBV7-9 and TRBJ2-1; tentative D call: TRBD2 (6 bases). Trimming removed 5 bases from V and 4 bases from J, with 12 bases in between. Germline CDR1 SEHNR, CDR2 FQNEAQ (reference sequence). The CDR3 covers 14 residues. CDR3 region: CASSRGLDYNEQFF. The CDR3 region has the DNA TGTGCCAGCAGCCGGGGACTGGATTACAATGAGCAGTTCTTC.

The V and J genes are TRBV9 and TRBJ1-2; the D gene is possibly TRBD1 (5 bases). The CDR3 consists of 15 residues. The V end lost 0 bases, the J end lost 0 bases, and 9 bases lay between the germline ends. Germline V lookup: CDR1 SGDLS, CDR2 YYNGEE. The CDR3 DNA reads as TGTGCCAGCAGCGTAGAATCGGACACTAACTATGGCTACACCTTC. Its protein is CASSVESDTNYGYTF.

The rearrangement links TRBV9 to TRBJ2-7, with 9 bases matching TRBD2. With 2 bases clipped from V and 2 bases from J, the junction kept 2 bases outside the gene matches. In germline, CDR1 is SGDLS, CDR2 YYNGEE. The length of the CDR3 is 14 residues. The CDR3 sequence is CASSVGGRAYEQYF. The CDR3 bases are TGTGCCAGCAGCGTTGGCGGGAGGGCCTACGAGCAGTACTTC. The full variable domain, its missing parts supplied by reference TRBV9 and TRBJ2-7, is DSGVTQTPKHLITATGQRVTLRCSPRSGDLSVYWYQQSLDQGLQFLIQYYNGEERAKGNILERFSAQQFPDLHSELNLSSLELGDSALYFCASSVGGRAYEQYFGPGTRLTVT.

The chain employs TRBV14 and TRBJ2-7, with 9 bases that match TRBD1. The germline V gene has CDR1 SGHDN and CDR2 FVKESK. V lost 3 bases to trimming and J lost 0 bases; unmatched junction nucleotides: 3. CDR3 length equals 15 residues. The CDR3 spells CASSQGTGSSYEQYF. For the CDR3, the DNA is TGTGCCAGCAGCCAGGGGACAGGGAGCTCCTACGAGCAGTACTTC.

The rearrangement joins TRBV29-1 to TRBJ2-7, with TRBD2 matching over 14 bases. The CDR3 length is 15 residues. Germline V CDR1 and CDR2: SQVTM, ANQGSEA. After removal of 2 bases from V and 4 bases from J, the junction contained 4 bases not matched to a gene. CDR3 loop: CSVEWTSGRRYEQYF. CDR3 sequence (DNA): TGCAGCGTTGAATGGACTAGCGGGAGGAGGTACGAGCAGTACTTC.

This chain uses TRBV5-1 with TRBJ2-2; possibly TRBD1 or TRBD2 for D (5 bases each). The V gene's germline CDR1 is SGHRS and CDR2 YFSETQ. This CDR3 has 14 residues. Trimming cost V 7 bases and J 0 bases, with 10 bases left between them. The CDR3, as DNA: TGCGCCAGCCATGGGGGTCCGAACACCGGGGAGCTGTTTTTT. Its translation is CASHGGPNTGELFF.

The V call is TRBV23-1, the J call TRBJ1-1; D perhaps matches TRBD1 (5 bases). TRBV23-1 is filed as an ORF, its function uncertain. With 2 bases removed from V and 1 base from J, the gap between germline ends came to 11 bases. The CDR3 length is 15 residues. The CDR3 spells CASSQRGQGNTEAFF. DNA of the CDR3: TGCGCCAGCAGTCAACGGGGCCAGGGGAACACTGAAGCTTTCTTT.

J is TRBJ2-1 and V is TRBV10-3; 9 bases line up with TRBD1. Germline assignment: CDR1 ENHRY and CDR2 SYGVKD. CDR3 length equals 15 residues. After removal of 2 bases from V and 6 bases from J, the junction contained 5 bases not matched to a gene. The CDR3 DNA reads as TGTGCCATCAGTGAGGACAGGGGGGTTGTCAATGAGCAGTTCTTC. Its protein is CAISEDRGVVNEQFF.

Comment on this clone: This same CDR3 is encoded by further DNA sequences in the sample. V is TRBV18 and J is TRBJ2-2, with 9 bases that match TRBD1. The ends lost 3 bases at V and 5 bases at J; junction bases unmatched: 1. CDR3 length: 14 amino acids. Germline V gives CDR1 KGHSH, CDR2 LQKENI. CDR3 sequence reads: CASSPGTGTGELFF. In DNA, the CDR3 is TGTGCCAGCTCACCCGGGACAGGGACCGGGGAGCTGTTTTTT.

This chain joins TRBV15 and TRBJ2-2; D unresolved. The CDR3 totals 14 residues. The ends were cut back, 5 bases at V and 2 bases at J, with 9 bases in the middle. Looked up from germline, CDR1 is LNHNV and CDR2 is YYDKDF (reference sequence). The CDR3 sequence: CATSLGGNTGELFF. CDR3 coding DNA: TGTGCCACCAGCTTGGGCGGAAACACCGGGGAGCTGTTTTTT. Based on the CDR3 plus reference TRBV15 and TRBJ2-2, the full variable domain is DAMVIQNPRYQVTQFGKPVTLSCSQTLNHNVMYWYQQKSSQAPKLLFHYYDKDFNNEADTPDNFQSRRPNTSFCFLDIRSPGLGDTAMYLCATSLGGNTGELFFGEGSRLTVL.

This chain joins TRBV6-5 and TRBJ1-2; 8 positions match TRBD1. This CDR3 has 15 amino acids. Per germline, CDR1 MNHEY and CDR2 SVGAGI. V gave up 4 bases and J gave up 1 base; unmatched junction bases: 5. CDR3 sequence reads: CASSLTGEVNYGYTF. DNA for the CDR3: TGTGCCAGCAGTTTGACAGGGGAAGTTAACTATGGCTACACCTTC.